One sample yielded the 14 T cell receptor beta chains listed below, sequenced in a study of blood T cell repertoires in COVID-19. The table came from immunoSEQ multiplex PCR; TCRdb's copy has only in-frame clones and leaves some out. The table shows 30,000 to 35,000 clones, with around four fifths occurring only once. The sequenced sample was peripheral blood. The receptor set was obtained from a man between 50 and 59 years old with acute or convalescent COVID-19.

In DNA form, the CDR3 reads TGTGCCAGCAGTCCGCGGCGAATGGGTGGCTACACCTTC. Translated: CASSPRRMGGYTF. The V gene is TRBV28, the J gene TRBJ1-2, with D unresolved. Germline-derived CDR1 and CDR2 are MDHEN and SYDVKM. The V gene lost 5 bases and the J gene lost 7 bases, with 14 bases spanning the gap. This CDR3 has 13 residues.

The V call is TRBV6-5, the J call TRBJ1-4, with D perhaps matching TRBD1 (5 bases). V lost 2 bases and J lost 3, with 10 bases in between. The CDR3 has 15 residues. Per the germline V gene, CDR1 is MNHEY and CDR2 is SVGAGI. The CDR3 nucleotides are TGTGCCAGCAGTTACAGCGACAGCTCTAATGAAAAACTGTTTTTT. This codes for CASSYSDSSNEKLFF.

The V and J genes are TRBV7-2 and TRBJ1-1, with 10 bases matching TRBD1. There are 13 residues in the CDR3. Germline assignment: CDR1 SGHTA and CDR2 FQGNSA. After removal of 8 bases from V and 4 bases from J, the junction contained 4 bases not matched to a gene. The CDR3 sequence is CASQTGGSTEAFF. CDR3 DNA: TGTGCCAGCCAGACAGGGGGCAGCACTGAAGCTTTCTTT.

The chain employs TRBV10-3 and TRBJ1-5, with D possibly being TRBD1 (6 bases). With 10 bases removed from V and 5 bases from J, the gap between germline ends came to 15 bases. The germline CDR1 and CDR2 sequences are ENHRY and SYGVKD. This CDR3 is 13 amino acids long. The DNA of the CDR3 is TGTGCCACCGGGAGGGGGGGGGATCAGCCCCAGCATTTT. Its protein is CATGRGGDQPQHF.

The V gene is TRBV4-1, the J gene TRBJ1-1; D perhaps matches TRBD1 (5 bases). Trimming removed 4 bases at V and 1 base at J, with 13 bases between. There are 15 residues in the CDR3. CDR1 and CDR2 from the germline V gene are MGHRA and YSYEKL. CDR3 loop: CASSLQAGGNTEAFF. CDR3 coding DNA: TGCGCCAGCAGCCTTCAAGCGGGGGGGAACACTGAAGCTTTCTTT.

The J gene is TRBJ1-6, the V gene TRBV27; D unresolved. V was pared by 8 bases and J by 6 bases, with 11 bases between. Germline V gene sequence: CDR1 MNHEY, CDR2 SMNVEV (reference sequence). CDR3 length: 13 amino acids. The CDR3 loop is CASRAGINSPLHF. DNA of the CDR3: TGTGCCAGCCGCGCGGGTATTAATTCACCCCTCCACTTT.

The chain is built from TRBV24-1 and TRBJ1-1; D remains unclear. The CDR3 covers 12 residues. V dropped 7 bases and J dropped 7 bases, with 12 bases sitting between them. Germline CDR1 and CDR2: KGHDR and SFDVKD. CDR3 bases: TGTGCCACCAGACCAACCGAGGGTGAAGCTTTCTTT. As protein: CATRPTEGEAFF.

The chain uses TRBV19 and TRBJ2-1; 7 bases are a match to TRBD2. Trimming at V came to 1 base and at J to 3 bases, leaving 3 bases not matched to a gene. The CDR3 runs to 15 residues. In germline, CDR1 is LNHDA, CDR2 SQIVND (reference sequence). CDR3 in DNA: TGTGCCAGTAGTATAGTTGCTAGCGGCTACAATGAGCAGTTCTTC. This gives the protein CASSIVASGYNEQFF.

This rearrangement joins TRBV2 to TRBJ2-1; tentative D call: TRBD1 (6 bases). V lost 8 bases and J 9 bases, leaving 17 bases between the germline ends. The length of the CDR3 is 13 residues. Germline V CDR1 and CDR2: SNHLY, FYNNEI. CDR3 amino acids: CASGGQGTGEQFF. In nucleotides, the CDR3 is TGTGCCAGCGGTGGGCAGGGGACGGGTGAGCAGTTCTTC. Full variable domain (remainder filled in from reference TRBV2 and TRBJ2-1): EPEVTQTPSHQVTQMGQEVILRCVPISNHLYFYWYRQILGQKVEFLVSFYNNEISEKSEIFDDQFSVERPDGSNFTLKIRSTKLEDSAMYFCASGGQGTGEQFFGPGTRLTVL.

In its sample, this clone was seen a few times. This chain joins TRBV18 and TRBJ2-7, with D perhaps TRBD2 (5 bases). The CDR3 spans 16 residues. Between the trimmed V and J ends, which lost 3 bases and 4 bases, there was a span of 19 bases. CDR1 KGHSH and CDR2 LQKENI come from the germline V gene. The CDR3 loop reads CASSPLTGVRAYEQYF. Here the CDR3 DNA reads TGTGCCAGCTCACCCCTGACCGGGGTTAGAGCTTACGAGCAGTACTTC.

The chain links TRBV10-1 to TRBJ2-3; 8 bases align to TRBD2. Germline V lookup: CDR1 WNHNN, CDR2 SYGVQD (reference sequence). This CDR3 is 14 amino acids long. Germline trimming cut 6 bases from V and 2 bases from J; bases unmatched to any gene: 4. CDR3 sequence (DNA): TGCGCCAGCAGCCATAGCGGGACCACAGATACGCAGTATTTT. The encoded protein is CASSHSGTTDTQYF.

The chain is built from TRBV11-3 and TRBJ2-7; D unresolved. The CDR3 has 12 amino acids. In germline, CDR1 is SGHNT, CDR2 YENEEA. Trimming took 4 bases from V and 5 from J, leaving 9 bases between them. The CDR3 bases are TGTGCCAGCAGCTCCTACCAAAACGAGCAGTACTTC. It is translated as CASSSYQNEQYF.

V is TRBV30 and J is TRBJ2-2, with a weak D call TRBD1 (5 bases). Trimming cost V 7 bases and J 7 bases, with 13 bases left between them. The CDR3 extends over 12 amino acids. Looked up from germline, CDR1 is GTSNPN and CDR2 is SVGIG (reference sequence). The CDR3 DNA reads as TGTGCCTCGGACAACGAGGACGGGGAGCTGTTTTTT. This gives the protein CASDNEDGELFF.

The V and J genes are TRBV5-6 and TRBJ2-1; 10 bases match TRBD2. The germline CDR1 and CDR2 sequences are SGHDT and YYEEEE. The CDR3 extends over 17 amino acids. V gave up 4 bases and J gave up 4 bases; unmatched junction bases: 11. The CDR3 loop reads CASSPSYGLAVYNEQFF. The DNA for the CDR3 is TGTGCCAGCAGCCCCTCATATGGACTAGCGGTGTACAATGAGCAGTTCTTC.